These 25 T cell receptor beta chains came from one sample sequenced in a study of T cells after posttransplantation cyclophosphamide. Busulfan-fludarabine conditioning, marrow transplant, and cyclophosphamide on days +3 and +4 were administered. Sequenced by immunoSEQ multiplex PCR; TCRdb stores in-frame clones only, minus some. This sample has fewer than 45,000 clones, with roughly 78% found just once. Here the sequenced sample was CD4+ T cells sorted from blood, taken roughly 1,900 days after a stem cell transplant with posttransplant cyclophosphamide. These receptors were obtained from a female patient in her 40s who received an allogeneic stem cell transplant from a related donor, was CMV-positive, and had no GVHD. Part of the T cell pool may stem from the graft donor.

The CDR3 DNA reads TGTGCCAGCAGCCCAGACAGGGTCGGCACCGGGGAGCTGTTTTTT. This codes for CASSPDRVGTGELFF. The rearrangement links TRBV5-6 to TRBJ2-2; the match to TRBD1 covers 7 bases. The CDR3 length is 15 residues. V gave up 4 bases and J gave up 4 bases; unmatched junction bases: 7. CDR1 SGHDT and CDR2 YYEEEE come from the germline V gene.

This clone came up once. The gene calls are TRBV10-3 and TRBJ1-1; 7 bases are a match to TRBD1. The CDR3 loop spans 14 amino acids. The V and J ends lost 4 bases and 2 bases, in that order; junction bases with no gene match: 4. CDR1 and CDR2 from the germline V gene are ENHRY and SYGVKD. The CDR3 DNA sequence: TGTGCCATCAGTGGGGACAGCTTAAACACTGAAGCTTTCTTT. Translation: CAISGDSLNTEAFF.

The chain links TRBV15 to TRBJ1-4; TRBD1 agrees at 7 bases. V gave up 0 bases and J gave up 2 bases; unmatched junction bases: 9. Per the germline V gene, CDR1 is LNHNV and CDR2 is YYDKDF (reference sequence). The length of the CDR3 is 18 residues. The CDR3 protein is CATSRDGRGRNTNEKLFF. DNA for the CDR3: TGTGCCACCAGCAGAGATGGAAGGGGGCGCAACACTAATGAAAAACTGTTTTTT.

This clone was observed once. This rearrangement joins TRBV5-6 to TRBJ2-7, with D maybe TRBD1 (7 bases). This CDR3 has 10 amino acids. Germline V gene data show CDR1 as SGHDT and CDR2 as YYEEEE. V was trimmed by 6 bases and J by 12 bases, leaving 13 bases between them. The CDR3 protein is CASTDREVYF. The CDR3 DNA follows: TGTGCCAGCACAGACAGGGAGGTGTACTTC. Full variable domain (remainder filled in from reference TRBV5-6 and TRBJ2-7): DAGVTQSPTHLIKTRGQQVTLRCSPKSGHDTVSWYQQALGQGPQFIFQYYEEEERQRGNFPDRFSGHQFPNYSSELNVNALLLGDSALYLCASTDREVYFGPGTRLTVT.

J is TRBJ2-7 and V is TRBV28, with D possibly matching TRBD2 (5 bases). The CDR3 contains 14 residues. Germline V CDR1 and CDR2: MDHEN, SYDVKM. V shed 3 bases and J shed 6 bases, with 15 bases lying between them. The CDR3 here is CASSFPPGVSEQYF. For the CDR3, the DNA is TGTGCCAGCAGTTTTCCCCCCGGGGTAAGCGAGCAGTACTTC.

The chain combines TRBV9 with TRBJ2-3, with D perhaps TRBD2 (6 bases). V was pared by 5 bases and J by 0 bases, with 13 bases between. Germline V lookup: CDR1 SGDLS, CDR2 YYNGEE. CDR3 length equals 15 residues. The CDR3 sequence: CASSYRGISTDTQYF. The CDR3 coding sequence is TGTGCCAGCAGTTATCGGGGGATTAGCACAGATACGCAGTATTTT.

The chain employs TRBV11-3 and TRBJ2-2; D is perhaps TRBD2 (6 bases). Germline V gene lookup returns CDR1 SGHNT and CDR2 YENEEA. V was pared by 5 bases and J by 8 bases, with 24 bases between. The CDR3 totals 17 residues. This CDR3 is CASSPGVLGFSAGELFF. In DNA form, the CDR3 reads TGTGCCAGCAGCCCGGGGGTTTTGGGCTTCTCGGCTGGGGAGCTGTTTTTT.

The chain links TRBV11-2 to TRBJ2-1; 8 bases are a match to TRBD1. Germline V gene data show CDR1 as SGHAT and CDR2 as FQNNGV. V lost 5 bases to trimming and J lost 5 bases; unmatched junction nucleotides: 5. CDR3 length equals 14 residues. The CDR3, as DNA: TGTGCCAGCAGCCGGACAGGGCCGAACAATGAGCAGTTCTTC. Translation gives CASSRTGPNNEQFF.

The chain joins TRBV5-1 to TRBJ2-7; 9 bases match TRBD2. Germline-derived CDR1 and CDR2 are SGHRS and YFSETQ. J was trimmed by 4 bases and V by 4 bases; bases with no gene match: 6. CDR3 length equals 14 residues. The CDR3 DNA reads TGCGCCAGCAGCCCCGCGGGGGGGGTTTACGAGCAGTACTTC. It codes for CASSPAGGVYEQYF.

This CDR3 is CASSVRGGFETQYF. The CDR3 DNA reads TGTGCCAGCAGCGTCCGGGGGGGCTTTGAGACCCAGTACTTC. V and J are TRBV9 and TRBJ2-5, with TRBD2 matching over 8 bases. This CDR3 has 14 residues. Trimming at V came to 2 bases and at J to 5 bases, leaving 5 bases not matched to a gene. Germline V lookup: CDR1 SGDLS, CDR2 YYNGEE.

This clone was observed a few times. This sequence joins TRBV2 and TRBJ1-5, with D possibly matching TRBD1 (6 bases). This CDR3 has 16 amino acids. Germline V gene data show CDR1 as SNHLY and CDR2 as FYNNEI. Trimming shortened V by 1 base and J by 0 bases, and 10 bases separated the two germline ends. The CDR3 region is CASSEERTDSNQPQHF. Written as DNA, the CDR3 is TGTGCCAGCAGTGAAGAAAGGACAGATAGCAATCAGCCCCAGCATTTT.

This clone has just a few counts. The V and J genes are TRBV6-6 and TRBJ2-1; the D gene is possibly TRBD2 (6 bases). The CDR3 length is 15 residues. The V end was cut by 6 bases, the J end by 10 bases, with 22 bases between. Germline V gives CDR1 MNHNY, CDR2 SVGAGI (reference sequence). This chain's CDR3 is CASRSRDSGGSEQFF. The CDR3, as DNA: TGTGCCAGCAGATCCCGGGACTCCGGAGGTTCGGAGCAGTTCTTC.

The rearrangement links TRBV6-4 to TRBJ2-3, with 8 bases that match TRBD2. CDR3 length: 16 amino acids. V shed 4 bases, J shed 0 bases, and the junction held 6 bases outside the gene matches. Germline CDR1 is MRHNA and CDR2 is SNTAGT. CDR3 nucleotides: TGTGCCAGCAGTGCTGAAGCGGGGGCCAGCACAGATACGCAGTATTTT. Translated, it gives CASSAEAGASTDTQYF.

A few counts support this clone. Written as DNA, the CDR3 is TGTGCCAGCAGCTTGGGCAGCTCCTATAATTCACCCCTCCACTTT. Amino acids: CASSLGSSYNSPLHF. The chain is built from TRBV5-6 and TRBJ1-6; the D is unclear. Germline lookup yields CDR1 SGHDT and CDR2 YYEEEE. The CDR3 covers 15 residues. V lost 0 bases to trimming and J lost 0 bases, with 4 bases between them. Full variable domain (remainder filled in from reference TRBV5-6 and TRBJ1-6): DAGVTQSPTHLIKTRGQQVTLRCSPKSGHDTVSWYQQALGQGPQFIFQYYEEEERQRGNFPDRFSGHQFPNYSSELNVNALLLGDSALYLCASSLGSSYNSPLHFGNGTRLTVT.

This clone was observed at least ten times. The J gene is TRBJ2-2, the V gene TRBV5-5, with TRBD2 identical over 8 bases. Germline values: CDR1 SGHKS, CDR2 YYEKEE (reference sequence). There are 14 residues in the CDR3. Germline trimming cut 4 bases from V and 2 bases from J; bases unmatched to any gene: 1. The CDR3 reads CASSRTSNTGELFF. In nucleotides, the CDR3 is TGTGCCAGCAGCAGGACTAGCAACACCGGGGAGCTGTTTTTT.

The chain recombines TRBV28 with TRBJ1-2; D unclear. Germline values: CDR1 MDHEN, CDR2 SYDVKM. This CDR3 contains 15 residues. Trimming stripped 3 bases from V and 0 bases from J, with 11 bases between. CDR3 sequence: CASSFAGSPNYGYTF. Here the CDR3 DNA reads TGTGCCAGCAGTTTCGCAGGCAGTCCTAACTATGGCTACACCTTC.

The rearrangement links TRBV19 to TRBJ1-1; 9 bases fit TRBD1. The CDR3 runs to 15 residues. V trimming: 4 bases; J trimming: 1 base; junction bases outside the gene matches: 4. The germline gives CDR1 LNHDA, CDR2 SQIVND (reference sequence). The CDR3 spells CASSNRGQRNTEAFF. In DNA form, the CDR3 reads TGTGCCAGTAGTAACAGGGGGCAGCGGAACACTGAAGCTTTCTTT. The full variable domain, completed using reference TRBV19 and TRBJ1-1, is DGGITQSPKYLFRKEGQNVTLSCEQNLNHDAMYWYRQDPGQGLRLIYYSQIVNDFQKGDIAEGYSVSREKKESFPLTVTSAQKNPTAFYLCASSNRGQRNTEAFFGQGTRLTVV.

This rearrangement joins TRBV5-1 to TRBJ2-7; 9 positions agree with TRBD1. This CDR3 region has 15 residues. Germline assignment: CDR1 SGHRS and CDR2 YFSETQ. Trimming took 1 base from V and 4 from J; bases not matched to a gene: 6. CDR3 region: CASSLFGQGRYEQYF. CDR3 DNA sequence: TGCGCCAGCAGCTTGTTTGGACAGGGGAGATACGAGCAGTACTTC.

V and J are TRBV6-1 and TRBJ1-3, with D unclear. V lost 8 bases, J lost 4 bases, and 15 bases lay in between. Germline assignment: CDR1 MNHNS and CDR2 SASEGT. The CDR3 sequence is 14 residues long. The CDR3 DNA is TGTGCCAGCTCTCAGACGGGTCAAGGAAACACCATATATTTT. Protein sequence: CASSQTGQGNTIYF.

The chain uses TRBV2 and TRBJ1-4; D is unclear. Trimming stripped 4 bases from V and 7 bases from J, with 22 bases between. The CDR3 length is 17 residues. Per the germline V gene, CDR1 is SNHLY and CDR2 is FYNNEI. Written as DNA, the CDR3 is TGTGCCAGCAGTGTGGGCAGTACTAGTTCGTCTGGTGAAAAACTGTTTTTT. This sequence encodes CASSVGSTSSSGEKLFF.

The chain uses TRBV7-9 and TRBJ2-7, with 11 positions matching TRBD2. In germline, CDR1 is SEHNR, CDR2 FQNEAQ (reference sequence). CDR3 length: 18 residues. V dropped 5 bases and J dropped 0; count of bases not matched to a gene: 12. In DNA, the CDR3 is TGTGCCAGCAGCCCCATACTAGCGGGGGTCCTGAGCTCCTACGAGCAGTACTTC. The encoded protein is CASSPILAGVLSSYEQYF.

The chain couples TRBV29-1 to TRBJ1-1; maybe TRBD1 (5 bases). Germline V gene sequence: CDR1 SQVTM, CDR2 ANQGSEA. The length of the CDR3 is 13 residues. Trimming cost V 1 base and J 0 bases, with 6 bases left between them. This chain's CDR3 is CSVEAGMNTEAFF. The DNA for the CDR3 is TGCAGCGTTGAAGCAGGGATGAACACTGAAGCTTTCTTT.

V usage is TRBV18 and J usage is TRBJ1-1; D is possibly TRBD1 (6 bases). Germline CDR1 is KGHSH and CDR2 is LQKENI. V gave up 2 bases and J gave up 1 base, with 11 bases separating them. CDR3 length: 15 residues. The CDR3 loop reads CASSPRWGPNTEAFF. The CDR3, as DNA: TGTGCCAGCTCACCAAGATGGGGGCCGAACACTGAAGCTTTCTTT. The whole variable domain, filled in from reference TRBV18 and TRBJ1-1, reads NAGVMQNPRHLVRRRGQEARLRCSPMKGHSHVYWYRQLPEEGLKFMVYLQKENIIDESGMPKERFSAEFPKEGPSILRIQQVVRGDSAAYFCASSPRWGPNTEAFFGQGTRLTVV.

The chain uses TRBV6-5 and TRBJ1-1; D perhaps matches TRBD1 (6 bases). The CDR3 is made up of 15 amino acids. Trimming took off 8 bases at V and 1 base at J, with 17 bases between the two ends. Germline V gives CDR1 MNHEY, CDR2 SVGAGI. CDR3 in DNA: TGTGCCAGCCGGCCGCTCGGACAGACGAACACTGAAGCTTTCTTT. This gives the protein CASRPLGQTNTEAFF.

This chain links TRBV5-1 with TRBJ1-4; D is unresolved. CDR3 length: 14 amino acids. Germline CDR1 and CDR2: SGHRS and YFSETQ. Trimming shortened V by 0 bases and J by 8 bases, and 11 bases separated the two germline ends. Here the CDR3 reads CASSLGGGREKLFF. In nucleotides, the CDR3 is TGCGCCAGCAGCTTGGGCGGAGGAAGAGAAAAACTGTTTTTT.